The next 17 T cell receptor beta chains were all read from a single sample in a study of T cells in Graves' hyperthyroidism and ophthalmopathy. It was RNA transcripts that yielded the amplified TCR beta CDR3 regions. Using the HTBI primer set, a first-round RT-PCR was run on the TCR CDR3. TCRdb fed the multiplex PCR reads into MiXCR, producing one record per CDR3 protein. The sample carries approximately 740,000 distinct CDR3 sequences, less than 15% recorded once. Sequenced: blood. The receptors come from a woman younger than 35 with Graves' hyperthyroidism.

The gene calls are TRBV7-9 and TRBJ1-4, with D possibly being TRBD1 (6 bases). Germline loops: CDR1 SEHNR, CDR2 FQNEAQ (reference sequence). V shed 1 base and J shed 6 bases, with 21 bases lying between them. The length of the CDR3 is 18 residues. The CDR3, as DNA: TGTGCCAGCAGCTTAGGGGCCAGGGGACGGCTCAAGGATGAAAAACTGTTTTTT. Translating it yields CASSLGARGRLKDEKLFF.

This clonotype was observed a few times. This rearrangement joins TRBV9 to TRBJ2-5, with D perhaps TRBD1 (6 bases). From germline, CDR1 is SGDLS and CDR2 YYNGEE. V lost 3 bases, J lost 4 bases, and 19 bases lay in between. This CDR3 spans 16 amino acids. Written as DNA, the CDR3 is TGTGCCAGCAGCGCATCGGGTACAGGGCTGGGAGAGACCCAGTACTTC. This codes for CASSASGTGLGETQYF.

This clonotype has a handful of counts. This chain uses TRBV7-2 with TRBJ2-5; TRBD2 agrees at 9 bases. There are 16 residues in the CDR3. Germline V gene sequence: CDR1 SGHTA, CDR2 FQGNSA. The V and J ends lost 3 bases and 3 bases, in that order; junction bases with no gene match: 8. CDR3 nucleotides: TGTGCCAGCAGCTTTTTAGCGGGAGTGGGGAAAGAGACCCAGTACTTC. This encodes CASSFLAGVGKETQYF.

This clonotype was seen a handful of times. The rearrangement joins TRBV11-2 to TRBJ2-7, with D perhaps matching TRBD2 (5 bases). Germline V gives CDR1 SGHAT, CDR2 FQNNGV. The CDR3 spans 14 residues. Trimming removed 3 bases at V and 7 bases at J, with 16 bases between. The CDR3 loop is CASSFPVNTGEQYF. For the CDR3, the DNA is TGTGCCAGCAGCTTTCCGGTAAACACGGGAGAGCAGTACTTC. Looking up the rest from reference TRBV11-2 and TRBJ2-7 gives the full variable domain: EAGVAQSPRYKIIEKRQSVAFWCNPISGHATLYWYQQILGQGPKLLIQFQNNGVVDDSQLPKDRFSAERLKGVDSTLKIQPAKLEDSAVYLCASSFPVNTGEQYFGPGTRLTVT.

The V call is TRBV2, the J call TRBJ1-2, with no clear D. There are 15 residues in the CDR3. The germline V and J ends were trimmed by 7 bases and 4 bases, with 19 bases remaining between them. The germline gives CDR1 SNHLY, CDR2 FYNNEI. CDR3 region: CASITAGGKVYGYTF. The DNA for the CDR3 is TGTGCCAGCATTACCGCGGGAGGGAAAGTCTATGGCTACACCTTC.

CDR3 DNA: TGTGCCAGCAGCTTTTTGGCAACAGATACGCAGTATTTT. It is translated as CASSFLATDTQYF. The chain carries TRBV7-9 and TRBJ2-3, with D unclear. Germline CDR1 is SEHNR and CDR2 is FQNEAQ (reference sequence). V lost 3 bases, J lost 3 bases, and 7 bases lay in between. The CDR3 contains 13 residues.

This clonotype turned up a few times. V usage is TRBV20-1 and J usage is TRBJ2-3, with TRBD2 matching 7 bases. This CDR3 contains 17 residues. Trimming took 3 bases from V and 6 from J; bases not matched to a gene: 18. Germline assignment: CDR1 DFQATT and CDR2 SNEGSKA (reference sequence). The CDR3 reads CSARAPRAGDLPDTQYF. The CDR3 DNA follows: TGCAGTGCTAGGGCCCCTAGGGCGGGAGATCTACCCGATACGCAGTATTTT.

This clonotype was picked up many times. The chain employs TRBV7-3 and TRBJ2-1, with TRBD2 matching over 14 bases. J was trimmed by 9 bases and V by 5 bases; bases with no gene match: 3. This CDR3 has 14 residues. Germline CDR1 is SGHTA and CDR2 is FQGTGA. The CDR3 DNA follows: TGTGCCAGCAGCATTGGACTAGCGGGAGGTGAGCAGTTCTTC. Translating gives CASSIGLAGGEQFF.

This sequence joins TRBV10-2 and TRBJ2-7; 10 positions agree with TRBD2. Germline CDR1 WSHSY, CDR2 SAAADI. The CDR3 extends over 13 amino acids. V lost 5 bases to trimming and J lost 4 bases; unmatched junction nucleotides: 2. CDR3: CASSRAGGYEQYF. CDR3 nucleotides: TGCGCCAGCAGTAGAGCGGGAGGGTACGAGCAGTACTTC.

This clonotype has only a few counts. The rearrangement uses TRBV6-2 or TRBV6-3 and TRBJ2-7, with D possibly matching TRBD2 (6 bases). The germline V and J ends were trimmed by 6 bases and 3 bases, with 18 bases remaining between them. Germline assignment: CDR1 MNHEY and CDR2 SVGEGT. CDR3 length: 15 amino acids. CDR3 sequence reads: CASSRSRGGSYEQYF. The CDR3 DNA is TGTGCCAGCAGCCGCTCGAGGGGAGGTAGCTACGAGCAGTACTTC.

The table lists this clonotype with many counts. The gene calls are TRBV29-1 and TRBJ2-5, with TRBD2 identical over 14 bases. V trimming: 6 bases; J trimming: 3 bases; junction bases outside the gene matches: 6. Germline CDR1 SQVTM, CDR2 ANQGSEA. CDR3 length: 15 amino acids. CDR3 loop: CSVSGTSGRKETQYF. CDR3 nucleotides: TGCAGCGTCTCCGGGACTAGCGGGAGAAAAGAGACCCAGTACTTC.

This sequence joins TRBV29-1 and TRBJ2-3, with unresolved D. CDR3 length: 13 amino acids. Germline V gene data show CDR1 as SQVTM and CDR2 as ANQGSEA. V was shortened by 7 bases and J by 7 bases, with 18 bases between the two germline ends. DNA of the CDR3: TGCAGCGAACTGGTCCGGACCGAGAATACGCAGTATTTT. As protein: CSELVRTENTQYF.

The chain employs TRBV20-1 and TRBJ2-7, with 12 bases that match TRBD2. This CDR3 has 15 amino acids. The germline V gene encodes CDR1 DFQATT and CDR2 SNEGSKA (reference sequence). V dropped 5 bases and J dropped 6; count of bases not matched to a gene: 11. Here the CDR3 DNA reads TGCAGTGCTGGTACCCTAGCGGGAGGGGTAGGCGAGCAGTACTTC. It encodes CSAGTLAGGVGEQYF.

This clonotype was seen many times. The J gene is TRBJ1-2, the V gene TRBV7-2; a possible D gene is TRBD1 (5 bases). CDR1 and CDR2 from the germline V gene are SGHTA and FQGNSA. V lost 5 bases and J lost 5, with 18 bases in between. This CDR3 has 15 amino acids. CDR3 loop: CASSLQSGTLYGYTF. The CDR3 nucleotides are TGTGCCAGCAGCCTTCAATCCGGGACTTTATATGGCTACACCTTC.

In this sample, this clonotype turned up many times. This chain connects TRBV7-8 to TRBJ2-1, with TRBD2 identical over 9 bases. The CDR3 contains 20 residues. With 1 base clipped from V and 4 bases from J, the junction kept 17 bases outside the gene matches. The germline gives CDR1 SGHVS, CDR2 FQNEAQ. For the CDR3, the DNA is TGTGCCAGCAGCTTAGGTCCCTATTTACTAGCGGGTGCCCTATACAATGAGCAGTTCTTC. This sequence encodes CASSLGPYLLAGALYNEQFF.

This clonotype was recorded at least ten times. The chain is built from TRBV27 and TRBJ1-2; 9 bases agree with TRBD1. Germline V gene data show CDR1 as MNHEY and CDR2 as SMNVEV (reference sequence). The V segment lost 6 bases and the J segment 2 bases; nucleotides outside the gene matches: 10. This CDR3 is 16 amino acids long. CDR3 sequence reads: CASSPGQGIENYGYTF. The CDR3 coding sequence is TGTGCCAGCAGCCCTGGACAGGGGATCGAGAACTATGGCTACACCTTC.

At least ten counts were recorded for this clonotype. The CDR3 DNA sequence: TGTGCCAGCGGAAAGGGGAGTTCGGTTTTCGAGCAGTACTTC. Translation gives CASGKGSSVFEQYF. The chain links TRBV28 to TRBJ2-7, with D perhaps given as TRBD1 or TRBD2 (5 bases each). The CDR3 runs 14 residues. The V end was cut by 8 bases, the J end by 6 bases, with 20 bases between. Germline CDR1 reads MDHEN; CDR2 reads SYDVKM. The whole variable domain, remainder taken from reference TRBV28 and TRBJ2-7, is DVKVTQSSRYLVKRTGEKVFLECVQDMDHENMFWYRQDPGLGLRLIYFSYDVKMKEKGDIPEGYSVSREKKERFSLILESASTNQTSMYLCASGKGSSVFEQYFGPGTRLTVT.